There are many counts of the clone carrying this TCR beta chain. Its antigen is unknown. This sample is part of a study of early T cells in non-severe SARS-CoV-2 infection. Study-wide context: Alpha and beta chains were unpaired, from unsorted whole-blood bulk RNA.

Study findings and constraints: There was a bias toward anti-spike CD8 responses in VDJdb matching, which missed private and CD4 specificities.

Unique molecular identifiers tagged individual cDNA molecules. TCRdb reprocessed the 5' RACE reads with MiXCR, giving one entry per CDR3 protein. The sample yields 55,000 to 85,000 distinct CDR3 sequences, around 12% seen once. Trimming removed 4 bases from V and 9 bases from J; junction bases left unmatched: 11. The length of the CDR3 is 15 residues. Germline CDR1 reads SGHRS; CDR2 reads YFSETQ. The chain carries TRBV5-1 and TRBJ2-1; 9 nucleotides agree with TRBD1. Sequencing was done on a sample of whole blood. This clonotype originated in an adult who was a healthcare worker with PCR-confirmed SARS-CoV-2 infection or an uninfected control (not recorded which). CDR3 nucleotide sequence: TGCGCCAGCAGCCCACAATACAGGGGGCAGAGTGAGCAGTTCTTC. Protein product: CASSPQYRGQSEQFF.